The rows below give T cell receptor beta chains drawn from one sample of a study of identifying expanded T cells in peripheral blood. The table came from immunoSEQ multiplex PCR; TCRdb's copy has only in-frame clones and leaves some out. Among 70,000 to 95,000 clones listed, roughly 90% were seen once. The sample taken for sequencing was blood. These receptors came from a person aged 18 to 69 in good health. Both conserved end residues are part of each CDR3. The order of the fields is V gene, D gene, clone size, J gene, CDR3 protein, CDR3 DNA. A D gene is named only where the DNA matches it firmly. Clone size is shown for a subset of rows, as once, few, many or a class of expanded clone.

v_gene: TRBV30
d_gene: -
abundance: -
j_gene: TRBJ1-1
CDR3aa: CAWSVQVNTEAFF
CDR3nt: TGTGCCTGGAGTGTACAAGTGAACACTGAAGCTTTCTTT

v_gene: TRBV6-1
d_gene: -
abundance: -
j_gene: TRBJ1-1
CDR3aa: CASSETGNTEAFF
CDR3nt: TGTGCCAGCAGTGAGACAGGGAACACTGAAGCTTTCTTT

v_gene: TRBV7-2
d_gene: -
abundance: -
j_gene: TRBJ1-6
CDR3aa: CASSLPTSRGVILHF
CDR3nt: TGTGCCAGCAGCTTACCGACATCCCGCGGGGTGATCCTCCACTTT

v_gene: TRBV7-3
d_gene: TRBD1
abundance: -
j_gene: TRBJ1-5
CDR3aa: CASSLTGRGRGQPQHF
CDR3nt: TGTGCCAGCAGCTTAACGGGCAGGGGGCGAGGTCAGCCCCAGCATTTT

v_gene: TRBV5-1
d_gene: -
abundance: -
j_gene: TRBJ1-1
CDR3aa: CASTSDPIAEAFF
CDR3nt: TGCGCCAGCACCTCGGATCCTATAGCTGAAGCTTTCTTT

v_gene: TRBV6-4
d_gene: -
abundance: -
j_gene: TRBJ2-1
CDR3aa: CASSDSDGTTSYNEQFF
CDR3nt: TGTGCCAGCAGTGACTCTGACGGGACCACCTCCTACAATGAGCAGTTCTTC

v_gene: TRBV4-3
d_gene: -
abundance: -
j_gene: TRBJ2-3
CDR3aa: CASSQGSGIATDTQYF
CDR3nt: TGCGCCAGCAGCCAAGGGTCGGGTATTGCAACAGATACGCAGTATTTT

v_gene: TRBV5-1
d_gene: -
abundance: -
j_gene: TRBJ1-3
CDR3aa: CASHDSGNTIYF
CDR3nt: TGCGCCAGCCACGACTCTGGAAACACCATATATTTT

v_gene: TRBV30
d_gene: TRBD1
abundance: once
j_gene: TRBJ2-2
CDR3aa: CAWSTTGKGTGELFF
CDR3nt: TGTGCCTGGAGTACGACAGGGAAGGGCACCGGGGAGCTGTTTTTT

v_gene: TRBV9
d_gene: -
abundance: -
j_gene: TRBJ2-3
CDR3aa: CASSLSLGADTQYF
CDR3nt: TGTGCCAGCAGCCTAAGCCTCGGGGCAGATACGCAGTATTTT

v_gene: TRBV5-1
d_gene: -
abundance: -
j_gene: TRBJ2-3
CDR3aa: CASSLRLGTDTQYF
CDR3nt: TGCGCCAGCAGCCTCCGACTAGGCACAGATACGCAGTATTTT

v_gene: TRBV29-1
d_gene: -
abundance: -
j_gene: TRBJ1-3
CDR3aa: CSVTHRAGNTIYF
CDR3nt: TGCAGCGTTACCCACAGGGCTGGAAACACCATATATTTT

v_gene: TRBV18
d_gene: TRBD2
abundance: -
j_gene: TRBJ2-1
CDR3aa: CASSLLSGSSYNEQFF
CDR3nt: TGTGCCAGCTCACTCCTTAGCGGGTCCTCCTACAATGAGCAGTTCTTC

v_gene: TRBV5-1
d_gene: -
abundance: -
j_gene: TRBJ1-5
CDR3aa: CASSLGNNQPQHF
CDR3nt: TGCGCCAGCAGCTTGGGGAATAATCAGCCCCAGCATTTT

v_gene: TRBV7-3
d_gene: TRBD1
abundance: once
j_gene: TRBJ2-7
CDR3aa: CASSLYHQGDPAEQYF
CDR3nt: TGTGCCAGCAGCTTATACCATCAGGGGGATCCCGCCGAGCAGTACTTC

v_gene: TRBV30
d_gene: -
abundance: -
j_gene: TRBJ1-2
CDR3aa: CAWSSFLNYGYTF
CDR3nt: TGTGCCTGGAGTTCATTCCTTAACTATGGCTACACCTTC